A single T cell receptor (beta chain) is shown here with its context. These data are taken from a study of blood T cell repertoires in COVID-19. Study at large: Collection of acute and convalescent COVID-19 samples took place in the United States, Italy and Spain.

TCRdb keeps only in-frame clones here, not all; method: immunoSEQ multiplex PCR. This table holds hundreds of thousands of clones, roughly 91% found once. Deletions cut 1 base from V and 1 base from J, with 7 bases between. The CDR3 has 14 residues. Germline loops: CDR1 SGHNT, CDR2 YYREEE (reference sequence). This receptor was taken from a woman aged 55 to 70 in a cohort exposed to, infected with or recovered from COVID-19 (not recorded which). Sequencing was carried out using PBMCs or T cells enriched from blood (not recorded which). The chain has TRBV5-4 and TRBJ2-3; D possibly corresponds to TRBD2 (6 bases). CDR3 sequence reads: CASSLREGTDTQYF. The CDR3 coding sequence is TGTGCCAGCAGCTTGAGGGAGGGCACAGATACGCAGTATTTT.